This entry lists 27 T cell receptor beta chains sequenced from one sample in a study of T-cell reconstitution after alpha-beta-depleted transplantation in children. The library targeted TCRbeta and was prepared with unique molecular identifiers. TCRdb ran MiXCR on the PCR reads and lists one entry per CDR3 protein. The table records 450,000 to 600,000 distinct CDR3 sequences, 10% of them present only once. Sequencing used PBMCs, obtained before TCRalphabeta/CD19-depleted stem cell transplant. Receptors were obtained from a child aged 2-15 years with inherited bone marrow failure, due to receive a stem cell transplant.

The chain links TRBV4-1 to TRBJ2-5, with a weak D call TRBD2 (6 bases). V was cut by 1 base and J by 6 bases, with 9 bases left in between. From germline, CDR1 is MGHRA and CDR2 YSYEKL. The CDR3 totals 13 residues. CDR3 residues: CASSQGGGQTQYF. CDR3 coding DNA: TGCGCCAGCAGCCAAGGGGGAGGACAGACCCAGTACTTC.

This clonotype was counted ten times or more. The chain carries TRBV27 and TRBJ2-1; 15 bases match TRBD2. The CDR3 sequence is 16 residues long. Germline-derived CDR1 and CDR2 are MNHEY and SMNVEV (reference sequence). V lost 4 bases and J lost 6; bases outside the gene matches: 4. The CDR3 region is CASSWGLAGGPNEQFF. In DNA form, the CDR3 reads TGTGCCAGCAGTTGGGGACTAGCGGGAGGACCCAATGAGCAGTTCTTC.

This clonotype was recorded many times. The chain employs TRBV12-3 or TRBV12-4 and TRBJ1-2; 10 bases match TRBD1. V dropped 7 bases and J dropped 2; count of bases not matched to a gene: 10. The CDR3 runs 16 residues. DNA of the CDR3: TGTGCCAGCAACCCGGGCCCGGGACAGGGGAACTATGGCTACACCTTC. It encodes CASNPGPGQGNYGYTF.

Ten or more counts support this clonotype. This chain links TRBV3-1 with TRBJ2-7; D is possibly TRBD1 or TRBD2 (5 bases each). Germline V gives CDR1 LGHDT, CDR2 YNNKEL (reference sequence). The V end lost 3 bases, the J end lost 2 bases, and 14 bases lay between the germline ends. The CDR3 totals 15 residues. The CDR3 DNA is TGTGCCAGCAGCCATTGGGACCGGGGACCCTACGAGCAGTACTTC. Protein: CASSHWDRGPYEQYF.

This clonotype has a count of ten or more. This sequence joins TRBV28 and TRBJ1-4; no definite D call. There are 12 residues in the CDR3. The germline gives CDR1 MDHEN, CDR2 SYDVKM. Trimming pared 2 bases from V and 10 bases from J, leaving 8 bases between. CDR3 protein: CASSLSVGKLFF. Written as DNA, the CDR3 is TGTGCCAGCAGTTTAAGCGTTGGAAAACTGTTTTTT. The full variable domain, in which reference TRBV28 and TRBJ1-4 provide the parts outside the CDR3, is DVKVTQSSRYLVKRTGEKVFLECVQDMDHENMFWYRQDPGLGLRLIYFSYDVKMKEKGDIPEGYSVSREKKERFSLILESASTNQTSMYLCASSLSVGKLFFGSGTQLSVL.

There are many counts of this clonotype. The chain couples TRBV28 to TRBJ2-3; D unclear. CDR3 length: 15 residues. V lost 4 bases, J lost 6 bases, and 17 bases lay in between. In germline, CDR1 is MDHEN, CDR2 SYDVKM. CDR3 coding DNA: TGTGCCAGCAGTTCCCCAGCAGCCCGATGGGATACGCAGTATTTT. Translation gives CASSSPAARWDTQYF.

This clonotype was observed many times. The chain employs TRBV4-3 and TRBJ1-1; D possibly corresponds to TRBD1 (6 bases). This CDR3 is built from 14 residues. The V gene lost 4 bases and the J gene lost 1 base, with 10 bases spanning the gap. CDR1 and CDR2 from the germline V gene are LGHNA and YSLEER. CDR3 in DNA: TGCGCCAGCAGCCTTTCGACAGGGAACACTGAAGCTTTCTTT. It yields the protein CASSLSTGNTEAFF.

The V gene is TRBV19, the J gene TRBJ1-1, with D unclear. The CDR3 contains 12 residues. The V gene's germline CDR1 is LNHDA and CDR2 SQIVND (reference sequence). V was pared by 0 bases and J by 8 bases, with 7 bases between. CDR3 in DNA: TGTGCCAGTAGTATAGAGTTGGAGGAAGCTTTCTTT. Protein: CASSIELEEAFF.

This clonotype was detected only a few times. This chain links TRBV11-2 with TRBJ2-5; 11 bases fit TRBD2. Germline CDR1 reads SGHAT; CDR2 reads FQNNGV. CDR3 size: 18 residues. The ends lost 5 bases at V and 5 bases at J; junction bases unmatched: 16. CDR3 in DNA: TGTGCCAGCAGCCGTGGAGCACTAGCGGGAGCGGGGGGGGAGACCCAGTACTTC. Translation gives CASSRGALAGAGGETQYF.

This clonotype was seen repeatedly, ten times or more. CDR3 region: CASSSRRGGNSNTQYF. Here the CDR3 DNA reads TGTGCCAGCAGCTCCCGCCGGGGGGGGAATAGTAATACTCAGTACTTC. J is TRBJ2-4 and V is TRBV7-2; 8 bases are a match to TRBD2. Germline-derived CDR1 and CDR2 are SGHTA and FQGNSA. The CDR3 totals 16 residues. V trimming: 4 bases; J trimming: 12 bases; junction bases outside the gene matches: 17.

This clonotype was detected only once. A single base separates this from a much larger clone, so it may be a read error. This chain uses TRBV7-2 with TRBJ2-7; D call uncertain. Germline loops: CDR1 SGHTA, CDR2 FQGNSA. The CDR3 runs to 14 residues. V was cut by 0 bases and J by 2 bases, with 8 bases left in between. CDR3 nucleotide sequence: TGTGCCAGCAGCTTAGCGGCGGCACCCTACGAGCAGTACTTC. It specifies CASSLAAAPYEQYF.

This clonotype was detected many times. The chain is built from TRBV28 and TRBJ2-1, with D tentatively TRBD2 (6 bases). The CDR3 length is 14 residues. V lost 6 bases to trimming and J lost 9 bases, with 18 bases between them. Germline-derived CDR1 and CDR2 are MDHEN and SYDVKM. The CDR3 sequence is CASSSGLFPAEQFF. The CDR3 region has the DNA TGTGCCAGCAGCTCCGGACTATTTCCCGCTGAGCAGTTCTTC.

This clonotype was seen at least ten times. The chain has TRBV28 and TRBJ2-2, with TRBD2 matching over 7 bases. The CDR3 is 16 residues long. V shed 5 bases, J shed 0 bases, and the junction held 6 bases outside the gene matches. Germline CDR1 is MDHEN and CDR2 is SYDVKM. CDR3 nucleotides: TGTGCCAGCAGTCCATTAGCGGGCGCGAACACCGGGGAGCTGTTTTTT. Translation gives CASSPLAGANTGELFF.

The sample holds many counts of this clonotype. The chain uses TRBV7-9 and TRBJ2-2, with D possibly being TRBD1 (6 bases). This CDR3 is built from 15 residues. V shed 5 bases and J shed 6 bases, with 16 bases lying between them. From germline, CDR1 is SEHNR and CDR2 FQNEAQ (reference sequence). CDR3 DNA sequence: TGTGCCAGCAGCCCTGGACAGTTCCCCGCCGGGGAGCTGTTTTTT. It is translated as CASSPGQFPAGELFF. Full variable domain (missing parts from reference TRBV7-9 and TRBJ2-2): DTGVSQNPRHKITKRGQNVTFRCDPISEHNRLYWYRQTLGQGPEFLTYFQNEAQLEKSRLLSDRFSAERPKGSFSTLEIQRTEQGDSAMYLCASSPGQFPAGELFFGEGSRLTVL.

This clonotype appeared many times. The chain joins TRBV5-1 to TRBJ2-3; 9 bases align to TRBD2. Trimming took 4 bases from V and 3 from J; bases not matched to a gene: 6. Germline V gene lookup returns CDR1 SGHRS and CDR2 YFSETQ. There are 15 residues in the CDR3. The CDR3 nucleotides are TGCGCCAGCAGCACCAGCGGGAGGCGGACAGATACGCAGTATTTT. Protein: CASSTSGRRTDTQYF.

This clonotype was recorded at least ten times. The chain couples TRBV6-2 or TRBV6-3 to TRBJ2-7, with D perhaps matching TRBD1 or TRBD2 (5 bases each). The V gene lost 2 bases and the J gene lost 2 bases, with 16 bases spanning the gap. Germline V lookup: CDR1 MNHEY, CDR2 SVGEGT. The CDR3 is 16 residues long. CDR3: CASSYDRKTGPYEQYF. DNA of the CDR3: TGTGCCAGCAGTTACGATAGGAAGACGGGGCCCTACGAGCAGTACTTC.

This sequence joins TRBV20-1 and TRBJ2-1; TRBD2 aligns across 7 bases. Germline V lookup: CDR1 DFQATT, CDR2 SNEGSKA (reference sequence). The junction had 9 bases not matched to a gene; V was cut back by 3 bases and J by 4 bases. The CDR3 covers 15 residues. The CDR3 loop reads CSARSRTRRYNEQFF. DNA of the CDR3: TGCAGTGCTAGGTCGCGGACTAGGCGTTACAATGAGCAGTTCTTC.

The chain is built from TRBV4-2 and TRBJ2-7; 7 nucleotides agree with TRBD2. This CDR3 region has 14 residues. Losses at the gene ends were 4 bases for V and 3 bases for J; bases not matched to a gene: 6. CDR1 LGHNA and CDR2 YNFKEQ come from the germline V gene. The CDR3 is CASSLYSGDYEQYF. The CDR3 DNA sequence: TGTGCCAGCAGCCTGTACAGCGGGGACTACGAGCAGTACTTC.

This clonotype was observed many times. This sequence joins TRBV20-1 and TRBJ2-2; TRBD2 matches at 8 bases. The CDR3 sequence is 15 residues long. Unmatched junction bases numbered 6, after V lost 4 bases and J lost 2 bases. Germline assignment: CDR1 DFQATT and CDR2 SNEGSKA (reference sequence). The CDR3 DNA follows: TGCAGTGCTACCCGGACTAGCCGCAACACCGGGGAGCTGTTTTTT. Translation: CSATRTSRNTGELFF.

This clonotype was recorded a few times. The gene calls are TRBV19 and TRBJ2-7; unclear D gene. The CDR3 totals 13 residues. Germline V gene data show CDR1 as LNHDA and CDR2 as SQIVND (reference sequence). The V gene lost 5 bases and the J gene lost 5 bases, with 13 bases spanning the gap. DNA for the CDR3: TGTGCCAGTAGTCTGGGCCCACTCGACGAGCAGTACTTC. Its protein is CASSLGPLDEQYF.

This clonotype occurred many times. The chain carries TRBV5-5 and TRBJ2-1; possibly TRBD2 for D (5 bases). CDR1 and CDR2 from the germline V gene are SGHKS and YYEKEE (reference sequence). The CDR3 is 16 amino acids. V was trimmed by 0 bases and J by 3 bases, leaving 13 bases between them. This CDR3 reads CASSLAVATVYNEQFF. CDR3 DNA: TGTGCCAGCAGCTTGGCGGTAGCGACGGTCTACAATGAGCAGTTCTTC.

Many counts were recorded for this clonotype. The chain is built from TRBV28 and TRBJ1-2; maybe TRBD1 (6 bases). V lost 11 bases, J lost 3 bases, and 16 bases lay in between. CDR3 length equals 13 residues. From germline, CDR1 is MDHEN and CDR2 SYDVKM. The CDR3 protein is CAAGGVLDYGYTF. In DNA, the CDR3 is TGTGCCGCGGGGGGCGTTTTAGACTATGGCTACACCTTC.

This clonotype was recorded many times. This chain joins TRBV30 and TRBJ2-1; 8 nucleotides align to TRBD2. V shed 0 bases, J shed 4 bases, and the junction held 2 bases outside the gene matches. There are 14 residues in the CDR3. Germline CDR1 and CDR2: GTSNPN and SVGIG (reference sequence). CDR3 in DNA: TGTGCCTGGAGTGTCCCGGGAGGGTACAATGAGCAGTTCTTC. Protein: CAWSVPGGYNEQFF.

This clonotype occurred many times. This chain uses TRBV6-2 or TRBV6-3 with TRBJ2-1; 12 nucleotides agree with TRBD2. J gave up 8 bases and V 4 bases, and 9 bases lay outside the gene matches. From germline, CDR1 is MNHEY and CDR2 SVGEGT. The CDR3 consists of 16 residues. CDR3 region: CASSSRLAGVDHEQFF. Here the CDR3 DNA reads TGTGCCAGCAGTTCCCGACTAGCGGGAGTAGACCATGAGCAGTTCTTC.

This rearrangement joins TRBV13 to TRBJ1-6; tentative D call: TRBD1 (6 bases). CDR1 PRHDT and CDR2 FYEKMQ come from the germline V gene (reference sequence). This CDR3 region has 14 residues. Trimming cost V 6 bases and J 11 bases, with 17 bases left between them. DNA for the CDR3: TGTGCCAGCAGAAATAGGGGGGGCCGGGCACCCCTCCACTTT. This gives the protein CASRNRGGRAPLHF.

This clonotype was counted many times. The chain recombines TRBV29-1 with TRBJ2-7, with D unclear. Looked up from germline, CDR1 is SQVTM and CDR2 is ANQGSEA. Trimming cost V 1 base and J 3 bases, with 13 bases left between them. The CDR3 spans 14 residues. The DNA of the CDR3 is TGCAGCGTTGAAGTATTCGGTCGGAACTACGAGCAGTACTTC. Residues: CSVEVFGRNYEQYF.

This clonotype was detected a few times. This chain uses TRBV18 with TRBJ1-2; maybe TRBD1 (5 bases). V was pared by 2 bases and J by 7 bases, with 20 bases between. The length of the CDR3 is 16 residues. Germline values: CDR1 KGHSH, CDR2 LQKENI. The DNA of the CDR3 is TGTGCCAGCTCACCAACCTTCGATGGGGGTCTGACTGGCTACACCTTC. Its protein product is CASSPTFDGGLTGYTF. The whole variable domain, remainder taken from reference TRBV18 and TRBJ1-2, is NAGVMQNPRHLVRRRGQEARLRCSPMKGHSHVYWYRQLPEEGLKFMVYLQKENIIDESGMPKERFSAEFPKEGPSILRIQQVVRGDSAAYFCASSPTFDGGLTGYTFGSGTRLTVV.